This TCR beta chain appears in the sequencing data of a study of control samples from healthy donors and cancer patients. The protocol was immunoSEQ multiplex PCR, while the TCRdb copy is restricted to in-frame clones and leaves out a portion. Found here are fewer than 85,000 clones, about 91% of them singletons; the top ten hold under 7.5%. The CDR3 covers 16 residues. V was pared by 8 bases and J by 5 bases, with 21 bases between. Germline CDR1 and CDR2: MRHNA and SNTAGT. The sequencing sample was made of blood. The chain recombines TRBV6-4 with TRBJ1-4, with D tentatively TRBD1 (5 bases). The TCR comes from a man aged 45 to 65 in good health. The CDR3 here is CASDLSSRGVNEKLFF. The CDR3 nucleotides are TGTGCCAGCGACCTCTCCTCCCGGGGGGTAAATGAAAAACTGTTTTTT.